This T cell receptor beta chain was recorded in a study of cytomegalovirus exposure and HLA in healthy donors (dated by TCRdb to 2017 to 2019). A note on the overall study: An earlier analysis of roughly 500 of the donors reported around 280 Gb of sequence data and approximately 120 million unique TCR beta sequences obtained from some 200 million T cells. The aim of the study was to test whether cataloging public T cell receptors could identify signatures of past pathogen exposure. The study profiled the T cell repertoires of around 700 subjects by immunosequencing and related them to cytomegalovirus serostatus. Among 398 genotyped donors of the cohort, an average of approximately 240,000 unique TCR beta nucleotide sequences was sequenced per donor, of which 15% to 20% were non-productive. Besides the first cohort of hundreds of subjects, a separate validation cohort made up of over a hundred different subjects was used. Class I and class II HLA loci were covered by the typing at four-digit resolution. Because of strong linkage in the cohort, roughly five DR-DQ haplotypes were treated as single units for association and clustering. Donor age, sex, ethnicity and CMV serostatus were collected together with the repertoire data. All discovery cohort repertoires had been generated on a single sequencing platform. A later analysis re-analyzed previously published TCR beta repertoires from 500 to 700 donors and added high-resolution HLA genotyping to study TCR occurrence patterns. An earlier analysis of several hundred of the donors applied high-throughput TCR beta sequencing to assess whether each TCR beta V gene segment acted as functional or pseudogenic. In a later genetic analysis, genome-wide SNP genotypes for about three fifths of the roughly 670 donors were used, and that subset was treated as a discovery cohort. Of the approximately 400 genotyped donors, roughly 80% fell in the genetic ancestry cluster associated with self-reported Caucasian donors. The later analysis used no new phenotypic data to find candidate immune exposures, relying instead on TCR beta sequences and their occurrence across donors. To predict cytomegalovirus infection status, the study brought together high-throughput TCR immunosequencing, statistical association of individual TCRs with disease status, and machine learning. The number of donors typed differed by locus, with roughly 620-630 for A, B, C, DRB1 and DQB1, around 500 for DQA1, over 600 for DPA1, and about 450 for DPB1. Approximately 330 gigabases of sequencing data and roughly 81 million unique TCR sequences made up an early release that covered 640 HLA-typed donors.

The cohort consisted of 670 or so healthy bone marrow donors. At the time of sampling, every cohort member was nominally healthy, though immune exposures that went unrecorded were likely present. The donor was CMV seronegative and was included in the group of about 350 seronegative cohort members. Each donor provided a peripheral blood sample, and peripheral blood mononuclear cells were used for TCR beta sequencing. The Qiagen DNeasy Blood Extraction Kit was used to extract genomic DNA from the blood cell samples. In regard to this clone: The specificity of this receptor is unknown. Per-base quality was not reported, and no clone a single base away is much larger than it.

From the cysteine through the phenylalanine, the CDR3 covers 13 amino acids. Only CDR3 DNA remains: 39 bases, in frame from the first base. The germline V gene (reference sequence) provides CDR1 MNHNY and CDR2 SVGAGI. V loses 3 bases at its end and J loses 4 bases; junction bases beyond the gene matches: 1. The protocol used for the library was the immunoSEQ multiplex PCR assay. For the multiplex PCR, a mixture combining 60 forward primers for TCR Vbeta segments and 13 reverse primers for TCR Jbeta segments was used. Amplification of the CDR3 region of rearranged TCR beta genes was performed with a multiplex PCR assay on genomic DNA. The Illumina HiSeq System was used to sequence the amplified TCR beta libraries as 87-base-pair reads. Per the original workflow: A later analysis counted approximately 76 million unique TCR beta chains across the 666 repertoires, and 9 million to 14 million of these chains were shared by at least two donors. Raw reads were error-corrected and collapsed into unique sequences by a nearest-neighbor algorithm in which closely related sequences were merged to remove PCR and sequencing errors. CDR3 sequences were aligned to IMGT reference sequences to assign V, D and J gene segments. Each retained sequence needed at least a six-nucleotide match to both a V gene segment and a J gene segment. Rearrangements were classified as productive when the CDR3 lacked stop codons and remained in frame with V and J, and all other rearrangements were classified as non-productive. CDR3 was defined by IMGT convention, running from the second conserved V-encoded cysteine to the conserved J-encoded phenylalanine. In an earlier analysis of around 570 of the donors, sequences lacking an unambiguous match to a single V gene segment were excluded. In an earlier analysis of 450 to 750 of the donors, a V segment was called functional when productive rearrangements were above 56.7%, and segregating when the standard deviation between donors exceeded 5%. A statistical classification framework was built for diagnosing cytomegalovirus status from the catalog of TCR beta chain sequences. In a later analysis, TCR nucleotide sequences were compared against IMGT/GENE-DB human TR gene sequences so that V and J genes could be assigned. The TCRdist pipeline was used in a later analysis to assign CDR3 sequences and most-parsimonious VDJ recombination scenarios. In a later analysis, each TCR beta chain was defined by its CDR3 amino acid sequence together with its V-gene family, and reads lacking a unique V-gene family were excluded. In a later analysis, approximately 590 highly shared, low-generation-probability nucleotide sequences were removed to address suspected cross-contamination and a sequencing artifact. In a later analysis, a clonal expansion index was calculated for each public chain from normalized within-repertoire ranks of inferred template counts. In a later analysis, generation probabilities were computed with a VDJ recombination model fitted to out-of-frame rearrangements, and the resulting probabilities were checked against IGoR. In a later analysis, hypergeometric tests were used to score TCR-TCR, TCR-HLA and TCR-CMV co-occurrence, with a repertoire-size bias correction applied to TCR pairs. A later analysis estimated false discovery rates by permuting HLA or CMV assignments 20 times. A later analysis grouped co-occurring TCRs with DBSCAN, adding TCRdist sequence similarity when clustering within HLA-allele-positive subsets. Repertoires with fewer than 30,000 or more than 120,000 public chains, plus five repertoires with anomalous nucleotide sharing, were excluded from co-occurrence clustering. TCRdb's version of the immuneACCESS table is confined to in-frame rearrangements and falls short of the full clone set. An unresolved V gene accounts for under half of the shortfall where checked; the remainder is of unknown origin. V, J and clone size derive from that table, while D and trimming were established from the DNA sequence. The sample table lists roughly 150,000 clones, around 80% of them with a count of one. Of the sample, roughly 1.6% is held by the ten largest clones.

The paper's findings and limits, for the study overall: Across donors, most TCR sequences were observed very rarely, whereas some public TCRs were present in many individuals. In a later analysis, HLA-associated TCR beta chains were found to be more clonally expanded and to have lower generation probabilities than equally common non-associated chains. The authors suggested that the approach could potentially be generalized to other disease states and immunological phenotypes. A cluster of highly shared sequence variants was judged likely to be a technical artifact of the sequencing pipeline. When HLA alleles, especially DR and DQ, strongly co-occurred, TCR associations were difficult to assign to individual alleles. A further reported finding was that TCR beta sequences accurately predicted the HLA-A and HLA-B alleles for most subjects in the first cohort. A later analysis found that most CMV-associated TCR beta chains appeared HLA-restricted, with HLA associations seemingly driven largely by CMV exposure. HLA typing was unavailable for some donors at each locus, so association tests used only the typed subset. The cohort was sequenced for TCR beta chains only, and without alpha or paired-chain data the features that could be detected were limited. Cytomegalovirus status was reported to be diagnosed by the classifier with high specificity and sensitivity in both the original and validation cohorts. The study gave a list of under 200 TCR beta chains associated with cytomegalovirus. V-gene and J-gene trimming of TCR beta chains was associated with a missense DCLRE1C variant in a later genetic analysis, and the association was replicated in an independent cohort. Broadly in line with IMGT annotations, most TCR beta V segments showed up in productive rearrangements about 87% or about 30% of the time in an earlier analysis of approximately 600 of the donors. Because the 87-base-pair reads could not distinguish some IMGT-functional V segments, including TRBV6-2 and TRBV6-3, those segments were excluded. Roughly 17 rarely observed V segments, including chromosome 9 orphons, were excluded from the earlier analysis of several hundred of the donors because counts were too low. In a later analysis, around 17,000 TCR beta sequences were associated with specific HLA alleles at a false discovery rate of 0.05. In a later analysis, several top co-occurrence clusters were reported to appear linked to parvovirus B19, influenza, CMV and Epstein-Barr virus. Compared with the 666-donor mean, donors in an Asian-associated ancestry cluster had fewer N-insertions in productive TCRs, according to a later genetic analysis. Presence/absence analyses assumed roughly uniform sequencing depth across donors, an assumption that may not hold. Three of the identified cytomegalovirus-associated TCR beta chains were confirmed in vitro to be specific for cytomegalovirus antigens. Correlated functional status among segregating V segments might reflect linkage disequilibrium, but an unknown experimental factor could not be ruled out. In a later analysis, the rate of TCR association differed among HLA loci, with DRB1 alleles having the most associated TCRs and HLA-C alleles having the fewest. The only immune exposure information available for the cohort was CMV serostatus.

This TCR derives from a man aged 35 to 55 in good health and CMV-seronegative. The rearrangement combines TRBV6-6 with TRBJ2-5, and 8 junction bases match TRBD2. The sequenced sample consisted of PBMCs. The CDR3 protein sequence reads: CASSYAGGETQYF. Here is the DNA: TGTGCCAGCAGTTATGCGGGGGGAGAGACCCAGTACTTC.